This TCR beta chain is drawn from a study of blood T cell repertoires in COVID-19. The overall study: The origin of the acute and convalescent COVID-19 samples was the United States, Italy and Spain.

Per the study methods: Amplifying reference gene primers gave estimates of nucleated cell counts. Clones were read by immunoSEQ multiplex PCR, and TCRdb kept only the in-frame ones, dropping some. D and trimming come from the DNA, and the V and J calls and clone size come from that table. The sample yields around 280,000 clones, approximately 89% seen once. Seattle patients were enrolled while actively infected and followed longitudinally. The CDR3 has 13 residues. The V gene lost 6 bases and the J gene lost 1 base, with 9 bases spanning the gap. Germline-derived CDR1 and CDR2 are MNHEY and SVGAGI. This sequence was found in a woman in her 30s with COVID-19, enrolled during active disease. The J gene is TRBJ2-5, the V gene TRBV6-5, with TRBD1 as a possible D gene (6 bases). The source material was peripheral blood. The CDR3 nucleotides are TGTGCCAGCAGATCAGGGGCCCAAGAGACCCAGTACTTC. Amino acid sequence: CASRSGAQETQYF.